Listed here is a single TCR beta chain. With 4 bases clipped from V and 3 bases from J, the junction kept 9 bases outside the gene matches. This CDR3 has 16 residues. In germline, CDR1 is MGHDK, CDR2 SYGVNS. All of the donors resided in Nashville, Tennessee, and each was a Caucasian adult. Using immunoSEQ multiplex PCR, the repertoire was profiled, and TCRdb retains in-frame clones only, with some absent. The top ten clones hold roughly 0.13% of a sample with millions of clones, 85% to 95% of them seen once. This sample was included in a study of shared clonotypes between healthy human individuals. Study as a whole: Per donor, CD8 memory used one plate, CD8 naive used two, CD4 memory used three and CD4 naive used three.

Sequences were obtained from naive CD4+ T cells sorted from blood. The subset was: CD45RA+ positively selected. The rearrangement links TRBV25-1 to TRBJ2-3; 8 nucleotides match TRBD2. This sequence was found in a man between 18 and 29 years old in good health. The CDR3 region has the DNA TGTGCCAGCAGTGGTCGCGGGGGGCGTGGGACAGATACGCAGTATTTT. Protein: CASSGRGGRGTDTQYF.